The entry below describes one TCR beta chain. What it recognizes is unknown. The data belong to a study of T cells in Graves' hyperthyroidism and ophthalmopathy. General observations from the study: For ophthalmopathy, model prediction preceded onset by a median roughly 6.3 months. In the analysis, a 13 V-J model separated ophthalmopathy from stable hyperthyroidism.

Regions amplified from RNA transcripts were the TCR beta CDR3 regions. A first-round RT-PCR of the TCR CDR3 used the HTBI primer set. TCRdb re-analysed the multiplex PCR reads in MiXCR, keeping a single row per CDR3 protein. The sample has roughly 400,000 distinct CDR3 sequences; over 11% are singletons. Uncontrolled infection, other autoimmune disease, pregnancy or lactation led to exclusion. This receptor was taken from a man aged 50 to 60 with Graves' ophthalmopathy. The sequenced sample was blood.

The CDR3 region has the DNA TGTGCCAGCAGCCGGGGTGGTGGGAAAGAGCAGTTCTTC. Translating gives CASSRGGGKEQFF. This chain joins TRBV5-6 and TRBJ2-1; TRBD2 is a possible D gene (5 bases). CDR3 length equals 13 residues. The V and J ends lost 4 bases and 10 bases respectively, with 15 bases between them. Germline V gene lookup returns CDR1 SGHDT and CDR2 YYEEEE.